This T cell receptor beta chain derives from a study of T cells in Graves' hyperthyroidism and ophthalmopathy. Whole-study findings and limits: Blood also held most thyroid clonotypes expanded beyond 0.001. Model output signaled ophthalmopathy a median 6.5 months ahead of onset.

On this clonotype: Its antigen is still unknown. Possible read error: a much larger clone is one base away.

Amplified TCR beta CDR3 regions came from RNA transcripts. RT-PCR in the first round (using the HTBI primer set) targeted the TCR CDR3. Each CDR3 protein gets one entry after TCRdb re-called the multiplex PCR reads with MiXCR. The sample contains approximately 420,000 distinct CDR3 sequences, roughly 15% of which appear only once. The receptor comes from a woman aged 18 to 35 with Graves' hyperthyroidism. The sequencing sample was made of blood.

CDR3 region: CASSSTGVTEAFF. The CDR3 bases are TGTGCCAGCAGCTCGACAGGGGTCACTGAAGCTTTCTTT. The genes are TRBV5-4 and TRBJ1-1, with 8 positions matching TRBD1. V gave up 3 bases and J gave up 4 bases; unmatched junction bases: 2. CDR3 length: 13 amino acids. Per the germline V gene, CDR1 is SGHNT and CDR2 is YYREEE (reference sequence).